Presented here are 20 T cell receptor beta chains from one specimen sequenced in a study of T cell responses to AZD1222 COVID-19 vaccine. TCRdb keeps only in-frame clones here, not all; method: immunoSEQ multiplex PCR. The sample gives under 100,000 clones, nearly 90% of which show up once; over 2.5% is in the top ten. The specimen comprised peripheral blood, sampled on day 0 of AZD1222 vaccination. The receptors here all came from an adult in good health.

The rearrangement joins TRBV2 to TRBJ2-2; 7 bases map to TRBD1. CDR3 length equals 15 residues. In germline, CDR1 is SNHLY, CDR2 FYNNEI. Trimming took 5 bases from V and 6 from J; bases not matched to a gene: 9. The CDR3 sequence: CASSKSGTEAGELFF. The CDR3 nucleotides read TGTGCCAGCAGTAAATCCGGGACAGAGGCCGGGGAGCTGTTTTTT.

This chain links TRBV2 with TRBJ2-5; 12 nucleotides line up with TRBD2. This CDR3 spans 16 amino acids. Germline trimming cut 8 bases from V and 2 bases from J; bases unmatched to any gene: 9. CDR1 is SNHLY and CDR2 is FYNNEI in the germline V gene. CDR3 region: CASGDRLAGEQETQYF. The CDR3 DNA is TGTGCCAGCGGGGACCGACTAGCGGGGGAACAAGAGACCCAGTACTTC.

The chain links TRBV27 to TRBJ1-2; unclear D gene. Germline V gene sequence: CDR1 MNHEY, CDR2 SMNVEV (reference sequence). This CDR3 spans 13 amino acids. V lost 3 bases, J lost 3 bases, and 8 bases lay in between. This CDR3 is CASSFGGYYGYTF. CDR3 coding DNA: TGTGCCAGCAGTTTTGGAGGGTACTATGGCTACACCTTC.

V usage is TRBV5-1 and J usage is TRBJ2-2, with D uncertain. The CDR3 has 15 amino acids. V lost 0 bases and J 3 bases, leaving 9 bases between the germline ends. Germline-derived CDR1 and CDR2 are SGHRS and YFSETQ. CDR3 DNA sequence: TGCGCCAGCAGCTTGGGTAGTGGATACACCGGGGAGCTGTTTTTT. Protein sequence: CASSLGSGYTGELFF.

This clone was seen once. The chain recombines TRBV6-5 with TRBJ1-2; TRBD1 agrees at 7 bases. With V trimmed by 6 bases and J by 2 bases, 3 bases remained unmatched. CDR3 length: 13 amino acids. CDR1 and CDR2 (germline): MNHEY, SVGAGI. CDR3 protein: CASSLDRNYGYTF. CDR3 nucleotides: TGTGCCAGCAGCCTGGACAGGAACTATGGCTACACCTTC.

J is TRBJ1-4 and V is TRBV3-1 (or the pseudogene TRBV3-2); D is unresolved. The ends were cut back, 5 bases at V and 4 bases at J, with 11 bases in the middle. CDR1 is LGHDT and CDR2 is YNNKEL in the germline V gene (reference sequence). The CDR3 consists of 14 residues. Here the CDR3 reads CASSSRAYNEKLFF. The CDR3 DNA sequence: TGTGCCAGCAGCTCCCGGGCATATAATGAAAAACTGTTTTTT.

This clone has a single count. The chain links TRBV7-9 to TRBJ2-7; TRBD1 matches 10 bases. The germline V gene encodes CDR1 SEHNR and CDR2 FQNEAQ (reference sequence). CDR3 length equals 16 residues. J was trimmed by 4 bases and V by 4 bases; bases with no gene match: 10. In DNA, the CDR3 is TGTGCCAGCAGCTCTACCCCGGGACAGGGGCTGTACGAGCAGTACTTC. Translated, it gives CASSSTPGQGLYEQYF. The variable domain in full, completed from reference TRBV7-9 and TRBJ2-7, reads DTGVSQNPRHKITKRGQNVTFRCDPISEHNRLYWYRQTLGQGPEFLTYFQNEAQLEKSRLLSDRFSAERPKGSFSTLEIQRTEQGDSAMYLCASSSTPGQGLYEQYFGPGTRLTVT.

The rearrangement links TRBV21-1 to TRBJ2-3; no check of the table's D call, TRBD2, against the DNA was made. TRBV21-1 is annotated as a pseudogene. CDR3 size: 20 residues. CDR3 in DNA: TGTGCCAGCAGCCTAGCCCGGGCTAGCGGGGGCCAGCGCGACACAGATACGCAGTATTTT. Translated, it gives CASSLARASGGQRDTDTQYF.

The chain has TRBV5-1 and TRBJ2-2, with D possibly being TRBD1 or TRBD2 (5 bases each). Per germline, CDR1 SGHRS and CDR2 YFSETQ. This CDR3 is 13 amino acids long. V was cut by 5 bases and J by 3 bases, with 8 bases left in between. As DNA, the CDR3 is TGCGCCAGCAGGACAGCGGACACCGGGGAGCTGTTTTTT. Translating gives CASRTADTGELFF.

The chain has TRBV28 and TRBJ1-6, with D possibly being TRBD1 (5 bases). The CDR3 loop spans 13 amino acids. Per the germline V gene, CDR1 is MDHEN and CDR2 is SYDVKM. The V end was cut by 5 bases, the J end by 9 bases, with 11 bases between. The CDR3 DNA follows: TGTGCCAGCAGTCAGGGTGGGGGTTCACCCCTCCACTTT. Translation gives CASSQGGGSPLHF.

This clone was observed a few times. The chain employs TRBV9 and TRBJ1-2; D is uncertain. V shed 0 bases and J shed 6 bases, with 12 bases lying between them. CDR1 is SGDLS, CDR2 YYNGEE, per germline. The CDR3 extends over 14 amino acids. CDR3 sequence (DNA): TGTGCCAGCAGCGTAGCGACAACAGCCCATGGCTACACCTTC. This sequence encodes CASSVATTAHGYTF. The whole variable domain, filled in from reference TRBV9 and TRBJ1-2, reads DSGVTQTPKHLITATGQRVTLRCSPRSGDLSVYWYQQSLDQGLQFLIQYYNGEERAKGNILERFSAQQFPDLHSELNLSSLELGDSALYFCASSVATTAHGYTFGSGTRLTVV.

V is TRBV5-1 and J is TRBJ1-2, with TRBD1 matching 8 bases. The CDR3 has 14 residues. Germline V gives CDR1 SGHRS, CDR2 YFSETQ. Unmatched junction bases numbered 9, after V lost 5 bases and J lost 6 bases. Written as DNA, the CDR3 is TGCGCCAGCAGTTCCGGGACAGGTATAAATGGCTACACCTTC. It codes for CASSSGTGINGYTF.

The genes are TRBV5-1 and TRBJ2-7; TRBD1 matches 7 bases. CDR1 is SGHRS, CDR2 YFSETQ, per germline. J lost 7 bases, V lost 4 bases, and 8 bases had no gene match. The CDR3 extends over 13 amino acids. The CDR3 reads CASSLDRVGEQYF. The CDR3 bases are TGCGCCAGCAGCCTCGACAGGGTCGGAGAGCAGTACTTC.

CDR3 protein: CASSLEVYEQYF. CDR3 coding DNA: TGTGCCAGCAGCTTAGAGGTCTACGAGCAGTACTTC. V usage is TRBV13 and J usage is TRBJ2-7; D remains ambiguous. The CDR3 is 12 amino acids. Germline loops: CDR1 PRHDT, CDR2 FYEKMQ (reference sequence). The V and J ends lost 1 base and 3 bases respectively, with 4 bases between them.

The chain uses TRBV3-1 (or the pseudogene TRBV3-2) and TRBJ2-7; no clear D gene. The germline V gene has CDR1 LGHDT and CDR2 YNNKEL (reference sequence). This CDR3 comprises 14 residues. V shed 4 bases and J shed 1 base, with 11 bases lying between them. Here the CDR3 DNA reads TGTGCCAGCAGCCGTAGGGAAGGGTCCTACGAGCAGTACTTC. Protein sequence: CASSRREGSYEQYF.

DNA for the CDR3: TGTGCTAGTGGTTTAGGACAGGGGGGATCACCCCTCCACTTT. As protein: CASGLGQGGSPLHF. The V and J genes are TRBV12-5 and TRBJ1-6; 10 nucleotides align to TRBD1. This CDR3 comprises 14 residues. Germline V gene lookup returns CDR1 LGHNT and CDR2 FRNRAP. The V gene end was trimmed by 3 bases and the J gene end by 10 bases; junction bases not matched to a gene: 3.

The chain employs TRBV30 and TRBJ1-2; no firm D call. The CDR3 extends over 12 amino acids. The V end was cut by 2 bases, the J end by 7 bases, with 11 bases between. Germline V gene sequence: CDR1 GTSNPN, CDR2 SVGIG (reference sequence). CDR3 DNA sequence: TGTGCCTGGAGTCCCGGCAGGTCTGGCTACACCTTC. It specifies CAWSPGRSGYTF.

The rearrangement joins TRBV6-5 to TRBJ1-1, with TRBD1 as a possible D gene (5 bases). Germline V gene sequence: CDR1 MNHEY, CDR2 SVGAGI. The length of the CDR3 is 15 residues. Trimming pared 6 bases from V and 0 bases from J, leaving 14 bases between. In DNA, the CDR3 is TGTGCCAGCAGACCTCGAGGGGCGGTGAACACTGAAGCTTTCTTT. Protein product: CASRPRGAVNTEAFF.

The J gene is TRBJ2-5, the V gene TRBV11-2; D remains unclear. Germline V gene data show CDR1 as SGHAT and CDR2 as FQNNGV. The CDR3 is 14 amino acids. V lost 3 bases and J lost 7, with 15 bases in between. The CDR3 DNA reads TGTGCCAGCAGCTTCTTAGGGCGGACCCGGACCCAGTACTTC. Translated, it gives CASSFLGRTRTQYF.

This chain joins TRBV19 and TRBJ1-2; TRBD1 is a possible D gene (5 bases). The CDR3 consists of 14 residues. From germline, CDR1 is LNHDA and CDR2 SQIVND (reference sequence). Trimming left V 1 base short and J 4 bases short, with 10 bases between. The CDR3 here is CASSIGGEFYGYTF. As DNA, the CDR3 is TGTGCCAGTAGTATAGGGGGGGAGTTCTATGGCTACACCTTC.